This TCR beta chain was recorded in a study of cytomegalovirus exposure and HLA in healthy donors (dated by TCRdb to the late 2010s). In terms of the full investigation: An earlier analysis of more than 550 of the donors reported 276 Gb of sequence data and roughly 120 million unique TCR beta sequences obtained from 150 million to 200 million T cells. Genome-wide SNP genotypes for about three fifths of the roughly 700 donors were used in a later genetic analysis, which treated that subset as a discovery cohort. Around 300 gigabases of sequencing data and approximately 93 million unique TCR sequences were included in an early release covering about 620 HLA-typed donors. To predict cytomegalovirus infection status, the study brought together high-throughput TCR immunosequencing, statistical association of individual TCRs with disease status, and machine learning. A later analysis re-analyzed previously published TCR beta repertoires from 660 or so donors and added high-resolution HLA genotyping to study TCR occurrence patterns. A separate validation cohort of roughly 130 different subjects was used in addition to the approximately 610-subject first cohort. Of the 350 to 400 genotyped donors, 65% to 90% fell in the genetic ancestry cluster associated with self-reported Caucasian donors. Typing coverage varied by locus: about 620-640 donors for A, B, C, DRB1 and DQB1; roughly 510 for DQA1; some 610 for DPA1; some 470 for DPB1. An earlier analysis of several hundred of the donors applied high-throughput TCR beta sequencing to assess whether each TCR beta V gene segment acted as functional or pseudogenic. HLA typing included class I and class II loci at four-digit resolution. About 5 DR-DQ haplotypes were handled as single units for association and clustering, since linkage in the cohort was strong. The study aimed to test whether cataloging public T cell receptors could reveal signatures of past pathogen exposure. On average, 235,054 unique TCR beta nucleotide sequences were sequenced per donor among 398 genotyped donors of the cohort, with about 17% of those sequences being non-productive. All discovery cohort repertoires had been generated using a single sequencing platform. The later analysis used no new phenotypic data to find candidate immune exposures, relying instead on TCR beta sequences and their occurrence across donors. The study profiled the T cell repertoires of fewer than 850 subjects by immunosequencing and related them to cytomegalovirus serostatus. Donor age, sex, ethnicity and CMV serostatus were compiled alongside the repertoire data.

Comment on this clone: Its target antigen remains unknown.

The library came from the immunoSEQ multiplex PCR assay. The multiplex PCR relied on a mix of 60 forward primers for TCR Vbeta segments and 13 reverse primers for TCR Jbeta segments. Amplification of the CDR3 region of rearranged TCR beta genes was performed with a multiplex PCR assay on genomic DNA. The Illumina HiSeq System was used to sequence the amplified TCR beta libraries as 87-base-pair reads. Regarding the original processing steps: In a later analysis, some 80 million unique TCR beta chains were counted across the approximately 640 repertoires, and approximately 9.9 million of these chains were shared by at least two donors. To remove PCR and sequencing errors, raw reads were error-corrected and collapsed into unique sequences using a nearest-neighbor algorithm that merged closely related sequences. CDR3 sequences were aligned to IMGT reference sequences to assign V, D and J gene segments. For a sequence to be retained, a match of at least six nucleotides to both a V gene segment and a J gene segment was required. A rearrangement counted as productive if the CDR3 had no stop codons and remained in frame with V and J, and every other rearrangement counted as non-productive. CDR3 was defined according to IMGT convention as the region running from the second conserved V-encoded cysteine to the conserved J-encoded phenylalanine. In an earlier analysis of more than 550 of the donors, sequences lacking an unambiguous match to a single V gene segment were excluded. An earlier analysis of some 500 of the donors classified V segments as functional when productive rearrangements were above 56.7% and as segregating when the standard deviation between donors was above 5%. A statistical classification framework was built for diagnosing cytomegalovirus status from the catalog of TCR beta chain sequences. In a later analysis, V and J genes were assigned by comparing TCR nucleotide sequences against IMGT/GENE-DB human TR gene sequences. In a later analysis, CDR3 sequences and most-parsimonious VDJ recombination scenarios were assigned using the TCRdist pipeline. In a later analysis, every TCR beta chain was defined by the combination of its CDR3 amino acid sequence and its V-gene family, and reads without a unique V-gene family were dropped. To address suspected cross-contamination and a sequencing artifact, a later analysis removed around 600 highly shared, low-generation-probability nucleotide sequences. A later analysis calculated a clonal expansion index for each public chain from normalized within-repertoire ranks of inferred template counts. Generation probabilities in a later analysis came from a VDJ recombination model fitted to out-of-frame rearrangements, and those results were checked against IGoR. In a later analysis, hypergeometric tests were used to score TCR-TCR, TCR-HLA and TCR-CMV co-occurrence, with a repertoire-size bias correction applied to TCR pairs. To estimate false discovery rates, a later analysis permuted the HLA or CMV assignments 20 times. In a later analysis, co-occurring TCRs were grouped using DBSCAN, with TCRdist sequence similarity added in when clustering inside HLA-allele-positive subsets. For co-occurrence clustering, repertoires with fewer than 30,000 or more than 120,000 public chains were excluded, along with roughly 5 repertoires with anomalous nucleotide sharing. This is the immuneACCESS table as TCRdb keeps it, with only in-frame sequences that have V and J called. A part of the clones is gone; compared with another copy, unresolved V genes explain less than half, and the rest is unexplained. V and J calls and clone size come straight from that table; D and trimming were deduced from the DNA. The record for this sample contains some 130,000 clones. The leading ten clones occupy less than 2% of the sample.

Study-wide findings and limitations: Because some donors lacked HLA typing at each locus, the association tests relied only on the typed subset. A group of highly shared sequence variants was considered likely to be a technical artifact of the sequencing pipeline. Presence/absence analyses assumed roughly uniform sequencing depth across donors, an assumption that may not hold. A later genetic analysis associated a missense DCLRE1C variant with V-gene and J-gene trimming of TCR beta chains, and an independent cohort replicated the association. Because counts were too low, about 18 rarely observed V segments, including chromosome 9 orphons, were excluded from the earlier analysis of under 650 of the donors. When HLA alleles, especially DR and DQ, strongly co-occurred, TCR associations were difficult to assign to individual alleles. In an earlier analysis of some 550 of the donors, most TCR beta V segments were observed in productive rearrangements about 87% or about 30% of the time, broadly matching IMGT annotations. In a later genetic analysis, fewer N-insertions in productive TCRs were reported among donors in an Asian-associated ancestry cluster than the approximately 630-donor mean. The cohort was sequenced for TCR beta chains only, and without alpha or paired-chain data the features that could be detected were limited. Cytomegalovirus status was reported to be diagnosed by the classifier with high specificity and sensitivity in both the original and validation cohorts. Most TCR sequences were seen in very few donors, while some public TCRs were found in many individuals. A further reported finding was that TCR beta sequences accurately predicted the HLA-A and HLA-B alleles for most subjects in the first cohort. It was suggested by the authors that the approach could potentially be generalized to other disease states and immunological phenotypes. A later analysis reported that several top co-occurrence clusters appeared linked to parvovirus B19, influenza, CMV and Epstein-Barr virus. The study gave a list of 150 to 200 TCR beta chains associated with cytomegalovirus. Specific HLA alleles were associated with 15,000 to 20,000 TCR beta sequences at a false discovery rate of 0.05 in a later analysis. In vitro tests confirmed that three of the cytomegalovirus-associated TCR beta chains recognize cytomegalovirus antigens. CMV serostatus was the only immune exposure information available for the cohort. A later analysis found that HLA-associated TCR beta chains were more clonally expanded and had lower generation probabilities than equally common non-associated chains. Correlated functional status among segregating V segments might reflect linkage disequilibrium, but an unknown experimental factor could not be ruled out. In a later analysis, the rate of TCR association differed among HLA loci, with DRB1 alleles having the most associated TCRs and HLA-C alleles having the fewest. Most CMV-associated TCR beta chains appeared to be HLA-restricted in a later analysis, and the HLA associations seemed to be driven largely by CMV exposure.

The cohort comprised fewer than 750 healthy bone marrow donors. At the time of sampling, every cohort member was nominally healthy, though immune exposures that went unrecorded were likely present. The donor was CMV seronegative and was included in the group of a few hundred seronegative cohort members. A peripheral blood sample was provided by each donor, and peripheral blood mononuclear cells were used for TCR beta sequencing. Genomic DNA extraction from the blood cell samples was performed with the Qiagen DNeasy Blood Extraction Kit. The TCR sequence derives from a man in his late teens or twenties in good health and CMV-seronegative. Input material: PBMCs.

The bases read TGTGCCAGCAGGCCCGGACAGGGAATGGGAGAGCAGTACTTC. This sequence encodes CASRPGQGMGEQYF. The rearrangement joined TRBV27 to TRBJ2-7, and TRBD1 aligns with 8 junction nucleotides. The CDR3 measures 14 amino acids from cysteine to phenylalanine. Only the CDR3 part of the read is kept: 42 bases, read in frame from the first base. Reading the germline V gene (reference sequence) gives CDR1 MNHEY and CDR2 SMNVEV. Unmatched junction bases come to 11, with V trimmed by 6 bases and J by 7 bases.